This T cell receptor (beta chain) comes out of a study of T cell responses to AZD1222 COVID-19 vaccine. V was trimmed by 7 bases and J by 3 bases, leaving 13 bases between them. The CDR3 length is 13 residues. CDR1 and CDR2 (germline): MNHEY, SVGAGI. Profiled with immunoSEQ multiplex PCR; TCRdb holds only in-frame clones, not every one. The sample gives around 65,000 clones, about four fifths of which show up once; 26% is in the top ten. General study results and limits: Baseline serology detected seropositivity in only six AZD1222 recipients. Repertoires were sampled only after the peak T cell response.

Pooling of second doses given at about 4 or about 12 weeks was done. Regarding this clone: What it recognizes is unknown.

The chain employs TRBV6-5 and TRBJ2-7; D unclear. The starting material was peripheral blood, obtained 28 days after the second AZD1222 dose. The receptor was isolated from an adult who received the AZD1222 COVID-19 vaccine. CDR3 sequence (DNA): TGTGCCAGCACGGAGTTAACGGGCTACGAGCAGTACTTC. Translated: CASTELTGYEQYF.